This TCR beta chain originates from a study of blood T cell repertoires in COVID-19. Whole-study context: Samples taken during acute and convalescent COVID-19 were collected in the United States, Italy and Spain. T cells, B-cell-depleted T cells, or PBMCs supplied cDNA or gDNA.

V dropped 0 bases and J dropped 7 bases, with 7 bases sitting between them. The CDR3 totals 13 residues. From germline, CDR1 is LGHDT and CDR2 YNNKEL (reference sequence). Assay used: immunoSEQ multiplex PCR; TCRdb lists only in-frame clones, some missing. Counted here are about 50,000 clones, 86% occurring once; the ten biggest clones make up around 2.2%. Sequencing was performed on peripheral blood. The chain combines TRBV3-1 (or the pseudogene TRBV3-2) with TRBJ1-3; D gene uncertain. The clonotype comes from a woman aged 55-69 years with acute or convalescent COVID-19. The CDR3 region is CASSQDWRNTIYF. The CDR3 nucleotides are TGTGCCAGCAGCCAAGATTGGAGGAACACCATATATTTT.